Included here is one T cell receptor beta chain sequence, with context. What it binds is unknown. The PCR contained 60 Vbeta and 13 Jbeta primers. TCRdb's copy holds only in-frame clones and misses some; the assay was immunoSEQ multiplex PCR. The table has 270,000 or so clones, roughly 89% seen once. The CDR3 extends over 15 amino acids. Trimming removed 0 bases from V and 6 bases from J; junction bases left unmatched: 7. Germline V lookup: CDR1 MNHEY, CDR2 SVGAGI. This sample is part of a study of cytomegalovirus exposure and HLA in healthy donors. General study results and limits: Presence/absence analyses assumed roughly uniform sequencing depth across donors, which may not hold.

Sequencing was performed on PBMCs. The sequence derives from a man aged 35 to 55 in good health and CMV-seropositive. The J gene is TRBJ1-2, the V gene TRBV6-5; 7 positions match TRBD1. CDR3 region: CASSYSKGATDGYTF. As DNA, the CDR3 is TGTGCCAGCAGTTACTCGAAGGGGGCGACGGATGGCTACACCTTC.